This TCR beta chain emerged from a study of cytomegalovirus exposure and HLA in healthy donors. Samples came from healthy bone marrow donors. Findings and limits, study-wide: In vitro, a few CMV-associated chains proved specific for CMV antigens. Rare sequences made up most TCRs, while some public TCRs were found in many donors.

The CDR3 is 13 residues long. Germline V gene lookup returns CDR1 GTSNPN and CDR2 SVGIG (reference sequence). The trim removed 5 bases at V and 4 bases at J, leaving 5 bases unmatched. The PCR used 60 Vbeta and 13 Jbeta primers. This table comes from immunoSEQ multiplex PCR, and its TCRdb copy is limited to in-frame clones, with some not included. The sample lists 110,000 or so clones, just under 70% occurring once. A remark on this clone: No antigen is known for it.

The source of this sequence is an older woman in good health and CMV-seropositive. The specimen sequenced was PBMCs. The V call is TRBV30, the J call TRBJ1-2; 9 nucleotides line up with TRBD1. The CDR3 sequence is CAWPRQGGYGYTF. In DNA, the CDR3 is TGTGCCTGGCCCCGACAGGGGGGCTATGGCTACACCTTC.